The rows below give T cell receptor beta chains drawn from one sample of a study of breast tumors, draining lymph nodes, adjacent tissues. A single record per CDR3 protein comes from TCRdb applying MiXCR to the multiplex PCR reads. The sample consists of under 250,000 distinct CDR3 sequences, roughly 32% of them appearing once. The sequencing sample was made of axillary lymph node tissue. The receptor source for this set is a female donor with breast cancer. Some clones in this sample may be carry-over from other donors' samples. Each CDR3 is given with its conserved first and last residue. A D gene is named only where the DNA matches it firmly. For some rows the clone size is stated as once, few or many, or as a class when expanded; others skip it.

size,D,J,V,CDR3,DNA
once,-,TRBJ2-6,TRBV10-2,CASSTGGANVLTF,TGCGCCAGCAGTACAGGGGGGGCCAACGTCCTGACTTTC
many,-,TRBJ1-2,TRBV18,CASSSQREPSYGYTF,TGTGCCAGCTCATCCCAAAGGGAACCCTCCTATGGCTACACCTTC
many,-,TRBJ1-5,TRBV20-1,CSAGDPNQPQHF,TGCAGTGCTGGGGACCCGAATCAGCCCCAGCATTTT
many,-,TRBJ2-7,TRBV24-1,CATSDLLGYEQYF,TGTGCCACCAGTGATTTGCTGGGCTACGAGCAGTACTTC
many,-,TRBJ1-2,TRBV25-1,CASFEANGYTF,TGTGCCAGTTTCGAGGCTAATGGCTACACCTTC
many,TRBD2,TRBJ2-3,TRBV7-6,CASSLRLAGGTDTQYF,TGTGCCAGCAGCTTACGACTAGCGGGGGGCACAGATACGCAGTATTTT
few,-,TRBJ1-1,TRBV6-5,CASSYSRRNTEAFF,TGTGCCAGCAGTTACTCCAGGAGGAACACTGAAGCTTTCTTT
many,-,TRBJ1-5,TRBV12-3/TRBV12-4,CASSFGGNSNQPQHF,TGTGCCAGCAGTTTTGGGGGGAATAGCAATCAGCCCCAGCATTTT
-,-,TRBJ1-3,TRBV10-3,CAISDLGTRNTIYF,TGTGCCATCAGTGACCTCGGGACCAGGAACACCATATATTTT
many,-,TRBJ1-1,TRBV7-2,CASSYDGRTEAFF,TGTGCCAGCAGTTACGACGGGAGGACTGAAGCTTTCTTT
many,-,TRBJ2-3,TRBV24-1,CATSVDGTDTQYF,TGTGCCACCAGTGTAGACGGCACAGATACGCAGTATTTT
-,TRBD1,TRBJ1-2,TRBV19,CASKGTGAYGYTF,TGTGCCAGTAAGGGGACAGGGGCCTATGGCTACACCTTC
many,-,TRBJ2-1,TRBV14,CASSQSRGGEQFF,TGTGCCAGCAGCCAGTCTCGGGGTGGTGAGCAGTTCTTC
many,TRBD2,TRBJ2-1,TRBV7-9,CASSRTSGAYNEQFF,TGTGCCAGCAGCCGGACTAGCGGGGCCTACAATGAGCAGTTCTTC
many,-,TRBJ2-3,TRBV2,CASRRRQRSSTDTQYF,TGTGCCAGCAGGAGGAGACAGCGATCTAGCACAGATACGCAGTATTTT
few,-,TRBJ2-1,TRBV20-1,CSARLPGRGDNEQFF,TGCAGTGCTAGGCTGCCCGGGCGAGGGGACAATGAGCAGTTCTTC
many,-,TRBJ1-5,TRBV6-1,CASSEWRRNNQPQHF,TGTGCCAGCAGTGAATGGAGGAGGAACAATCAGCCCCAGCATTTT
-,-,TRBJ1-5,TRBV5-6,CASSLGPGIQPQHF,TGTGCCAGCAGCCTAGGACCGGGGATACAGCCCCAGCATTTT
many,-,TRBJ1-2,TRBV27,CASSFLSGFGGYTF,TGTGCCAGCAGTTTTTTATCCGGGTTTGGCGGCTACACCTTC
many,-,TRBJ2-3,TRBV20-1,CSARGPYTDTQYF,TGCAGTGCTAGAGGCCCCTACACAGATACGCAGTATTTT
many,-,TRBJ2-5,TRBV7-8,CASSLGVREETQYF,TGTGCCAGCAGCTTAGGGGTCCGGGAAGAGACCCAGTACTTC
-,-,TRBJ1-1,TRBV6-6,CASKDRGSTEAFF,TGTGCCAGCAAGGACAGAGGTTCTACTGAAGCTTTCTTT
-,-,TRBJ1-6,TRBV20-1,CSAKGNSPLHF,TGCAGTGCCAAGGGTAATTCACCCCTCCACTTT
-,-,TRBJ2-1,TRBV11-2,CASSSQLGARGGSEQFF,TGTGCCAGCAGCTCGCAACTAGGCGCGAGGGGGGGAAGTGAGCAGTTCTTC
many,TRBD1,TRBJ1-4,TRBV18,CASAGQGNEKLFF,TGTGCCAGCGCCGGACAGGGTAATGAAAAACTGTTTTTT
-,-,TRBJ2-2,TRBV11-2,CASSSMLRVNTGELFF,TGTGCCAGCAGCTCAATGCTCAGGGTAAACACCGGGGAGCTGTTTTTT
many,-,TRBJ2-5,TRBV29-1,CSVNPRGREGETQYF,TGCAGCGTTAACCCGAGGGGCAGGGAAGGAGAGACCCAGTACTTC
many,TRBD2,TRBJ2-7,TRBV7-2,CASSPTSVLSYEQYF,TGTGCCAGCAGCCCTACTAGCGTCCTCTCCTACGAGCAGTACTTC
-,-,TRBJ2-7,TRBV7-2,CASRMAGSSYEQYF,TGTGCCAGCAGAATGGCAGGGAGTTCCTACGAGCAGTACTTC
many,TRBD2,TRBJ2-1,TRBV12-3/TRBV12-4,CASSLGGLVNEQFF,TGTGCCAGCAGTTTAGGGGGACTAGTAAATGAGCAGTTCTTC
-,-,TRBJ2-6,TRBV7-3,CASSPRVGANVLTF,TGTGCCAGCAGCCCGCGAGTGGGGGCCAACGTCCTGACTTTC
many,-,TRBJ2-7,TRBV3-2,CASSQRFPRTGAEYEQYF,TGTGCCAGCAGCCAAAGATTCCCTCGGACAGGGGCGGAGTACGAGCAGTACTTC
-,-,TRBJ2-5,TRBV25-1,CASSELPAGLGGRDQETQYF,TGTGCCAGCAGTGAATTGCCAGCGGGGCTCGGGGGCCGTGACCAAGAGACCCAGTACTTC
-,-,TRBJ2-3,TRBV19,CASGTTRTDTQYF,TGTGCCAGCGGGACCACACGCACAGATACGCAGTATTTT
once,TRBD1,TRBJ1-5,TRBV27,CANSPTGNSNQPQHF,TGTGCCAACAGCCCGACAGGGAACAGCAATCAGCCCCAGCATTTT
many,-,TRBJ1-4,TRBV4-1,CASSQARGGEKLFF,TGCGCCAGCAGCCAAGCCAGGGGAGGTGAAAAACTGTTTTTT
many,-,TRBJ2-1,TRBV20-1,CSAPAGDEQFF,TGCAGTGCTCCAGCCGGGGATGAGCAGTTCTTC
-,TRBD1,TRBJ2-3,TRBV28,CASSTGTGDLHTDTQYF,TGTGCCAGCAGCACCGGGACAGGGGACCTCCACACAGATACGCAGTATTTT
-,TRBD2,TRBJ2-6,TRBV20-1,CSARTSGGSSGANVLTF,TGCAGTGCTAGGACTAGCGGGGGGAGCTCTGGGGCCAACGTCCTGACTTTC
many,TRBD2,TRBJ2-6,TRBV9,CASSGKREAGANVLTF,TGTGCCAGCAGCGGTAAGCGGGAGGCTGGGGCCAACGTCCTGACTTTC
few,-,TRBJ1-1,TRBV19,CASSQMGQEAFF,TGTGCCAGTAGTCAAATGGGACAAGAAGCTTTCTTT
many,-,TRBJ1-6,TRBV14,CASSLRGGSYNSPLHF,TGTGCCAGCAGCCTCCGGGGTGGCTCCTATAATTCACCCCTCCACTTT
many,-,TRBJ1-5,TRBV20-1,CSAGPAGRGGAQPQHF,TGCAGTGCTGGGCCGGCAGGAAGGGGAGGGGCTCAGCCCCAGCATTTT
many,-,TRBJ1-2,TRBV19,CASSIDQPTGYTF,TGTGCCAGTAGTATAGATCAACCGACGGGCTACACCTTC
-,TRBD1,TRBJ2-7,TRBV5-5,CASSFSGGQGGEQYF,TGTGCCAGCAGCTTTTCCGGGGGACAGGGGGGAGAGCAGTACTTC
-,-,TRBJ1-1,TRBV5-1,CASSQTGINTEAFF,TGCGCCAGCAGCCAAACCGGGATAAACACTGAAGCTTTCTTT
many,-,TRBJ2-7,TRBV15,CATSREPGDYEQYF,TGTGCCACCAGCAGAGAGCCAGGGGACTACGAGCAGTACTTC
-,TRBD1,TRBJ2-2,TRBV18,CASSIGQGAHGGELFF,TGTGCCAGCTCAATCGGACAGGGGGCGCACGGCGGGGAGCTGTTTTTT
many,-,TRBJ2-5,TRBV5-5,CASSLLGSVQETQYF,TGTGCCAGCAGCCTTCTCGGTAGTGTACAAGAGACCCAGTACTTC
many,-,TRBJ2-1,TRBV11-2,CASCRSGDNEQFF,TGTGCCAGCTGCCGTTCGGGGGACAATGAGCAGTTCTTC
many,-,TRBJ2-7,TRBV28,CASSLSGDYEQYF,TGTGCCAGCAGTTTATCGGGGGACTACGAGCAGTACTTC
many,-,TRBJ1-5,TRBV19,CASSSATQPQHF,TGTGCCAGTAGTTCGGCGACGCAGCCCCAGCATTTT
many,TRBD1,TRBJ1-3,TRBV30,CAWSVQGRNTIYF,TGTGCCTGGAGTGTACAGGGGAGAAACACCATATATTTT
-,-,TRBJ1-1,TRBV18,CASSNLMATEAFF,TGTGCCAGCTCAAATTTGATGGCCACTGAAGCTTTCTTT
many,-,TRBJ1-6,TRBV4-3,CASSRDTPNSPLHF,TGCGCCAGCAGCCGGGACACCCCTAATTCACCCCTCCACTTT